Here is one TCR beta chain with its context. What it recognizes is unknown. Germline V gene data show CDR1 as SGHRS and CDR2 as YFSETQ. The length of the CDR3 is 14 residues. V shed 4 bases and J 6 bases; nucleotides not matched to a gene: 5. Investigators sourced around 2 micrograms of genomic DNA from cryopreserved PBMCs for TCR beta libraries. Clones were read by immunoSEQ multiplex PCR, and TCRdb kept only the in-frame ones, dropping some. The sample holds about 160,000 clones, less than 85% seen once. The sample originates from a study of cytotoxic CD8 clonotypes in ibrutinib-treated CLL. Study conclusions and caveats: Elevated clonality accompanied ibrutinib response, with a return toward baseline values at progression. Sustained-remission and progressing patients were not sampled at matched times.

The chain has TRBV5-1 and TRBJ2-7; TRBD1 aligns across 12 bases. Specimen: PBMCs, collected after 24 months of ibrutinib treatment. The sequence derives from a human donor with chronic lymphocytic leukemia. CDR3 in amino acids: CASSTRDRGPEQYF. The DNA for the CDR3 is TGCGCCAGCAGCACCCGGGACAGGGGGCCCGAGCAGTACTTC.